Here is one T cell receptor (beta chain) with its context. This sample stems from a study of shared T cell receptors in the human thymus. The repertoire was sequenced with immunoSEQ multiplex PCR; TCRdb's copy has only in-frame clones and lacks some. Of hundreds of thousands of clones listed, 87% are singletons. Trimming cost V 3 bases and J 0 bases; bases outside gene matches: 8. Germline V gene lookup returns CDR1 SGHRS and CDR2 YFSETQ. There are 17 residues in the CDR3. The same sample was also studied in work on human thymus T cells. That paper notes: Donation came from healthy Finnish infants having corrective surgery for congenital heart defects. Thymic tissue was derived from resections collected during corrective heart surgery. Thymic and blood repertoires appeared to show biased V and J gene usage. Unrelated people showed highly overlapping thymic repertoires, related research reported.

The chain links TRBV5-1 to TRBJ1-4; 7 bases align to TRBD1. Material for sequencing was thymocytes. This receptor was obtained from a boy in the first two years of life with a congenital heart defect. In DNA form, the CDR3 reads TGCGCCAGCAGCTCCCCGACAGGGCGCTCAACTAATGAAAAACTGTTTTTT. It is translated as CASSSPTGRSTNEKLFF.